The next 9 T cell receptor beta chains were all read from a single sample in a study of shared clonotypes between healthy human individuals. Method: immunoSEQ multiplex PCR; TCRdb's copy keeps in-frame clones and lacks some. The sample shows approximately 1,000,000 clones, around 82% of them seen only once. The sample was memory CD4+ T cells from PBMCs. Subset: CD45RA-negative fraction. These receptors were obtained from a man in his late teens or twenties in good health. Some clones in this sample may be carry-over from other donors' samples.

In its sample, this clone was seen many times. Additional DNA sequences in this sample encode the identical CDR3. The chain carries TRBV11-2 and TRBJ2-7; D remains unclear. Germline-derived CDR1 and CDR2 are SGHAT and FQNNGV. The CDR3 totals 15 residues. V lost 2 bases to trimming and J lost 3 bases, with 14 bases between them. The CDR3 here is CASSLSRVESYEQYF. The CDR3 bases are TGTGCCAGCAGCTTAAGCCGGGTAGAGAGCTACGAGCAGTACTTC.

This clone was recorded at least ten times. V usage is TRBV28 and J usage is TRBJ1-1, with TRBD1 as a possible D gene (5 bases). The CDR3 has 15 amino acids. The germline V and J ends were trimmed by 6 bases and 4 bases, with 18 bases remaining between them. CDR1 MDHEN and CDR2 SYDVKM come from the germline V gene. The CDR3 region is CASRDRTWGSTEAFF. The CDR3 nucleotides read TGTGCCAGCAGGGACCGAACTTGGGGGAGCACTGAAGCTTTCTTT.

The CDR3: CASRCGASGNTIYF. CDR3 DNA: TGTGCCAGCAGGTGTGGCGCATCTGGAAACACCATATATTTT. The V and J genes are TRBV6-7 and TRBJ1-3; unclear D gene. TRBV6-7 has ORF status, its function being uncertain. Trimming removed 6 bases from V and 1 base from J, with 10 bases in between. The length of the CDR3 is 14 residues.

The V gene is TRBV18, the J gene TRBJ2-1; weak D call: TRBD2 (5 bases). Trimming shortened V by 1 base and J by 4 bases, and 14 bases separated the two germline ends. CDR3 length equals 16 residues. CDR1 and CDR2 (germline): KGHSH, LQKENI. DNA for the CDR3: TGTGCCAGCTCACCACTTGGTGGGAGAGGTTACAATGAGCAGTTCTTC. Its protein is CASSPLGGRGYNEQFF.

The table lists this clone with a few counts. Different DNA sequences within this sample yield the same CDR3. V and J are TRBV10-3 and TRBJ2-7; D may correspond to TRBD1 or TRBD2 (6 bases each). Germline V lookup: CDR1 ENHRY, CDR2 SYGVKD. This CDR3 has 14 residues. V was shortened by 0 bases and J by 2 bases, with 8 bases between the two germline ends. CDR3 loop: CAISESGGPYEQYF. CDR3 bases: TGTGCCATCAGTGAGTCAGGGGGGCCCTACGAGCAGTACTTC.

The chain is built from TRBV28 and TRBJ2-2; D is possibly TRBD1 or TRBD2 (6 bases each). The V and J ends lost 7 bases and 7 bases respectively, with 28 bases between them. Per the germline V gene, CDR1 is MDHEN and CDR2 is SYDVKM. CDR3 length: 18 residues. The DNA for the CDR3 is TGTGCCAGCACCACCCCTCTGGGGGGCGCCTTCGCGGGCGGGGAGCTGTTTTTT. Translated, it gives CASTTPLGGAFAGGELFF.

The CDR3 sequence: CASSPGDRVSPTF. CDR3 in DNA: TGTGCCAGCTCACCGGGGGACAGGGTGTCTCCCACCTTC. The rearrangement uses TRBV18 and TRBJ1-2, with 9 bases matching TRBD1. V lost 3 bases to trimming and J lost 13 bases; unmatched junction nucleotides: 9. CDR1 KGHSH and CDR2 LQKENI come from the germline V gene. The CDR3 has 13 amino acids.

The chain links TRBV18 to TRBJ2-3; D may be TRBD2 (5 bases). The CDR3 covers 16 residues. Germline V gene data show CDR1 as KGHSH and CDR2 as LQKENI. V dropped 1 base and J dropped 4 bases, with 15 bases sitting between them. The CDR3 loop reads CASSPRSASPADTQYF. Written as DNA, the CDR3 is TGTGCCAGCTCACCACGATCGGCTAGCCCCGCAGATACGCAGTATTTT.

Note on this clone: Other DNA sequences in the sample encode the same CDR3. V is TRBV6-1 and J is TRBJ1-4; D unresolved. Deletions cut 7 bases from V and 4 bases from J, with 10 bases between. The CDR3 has 13 residues. CDR1 is MNHNS and CDR2 is SASEGT in the germline V gene. CDR3 coding DNA: TGTGCCAGCACTCCGGGCCTTAATGAAAAACTGTTTTTT. This translates into CASTPGLNEKLFF.